Listed here are 22 T cell receptor beta chains from one sample, sequenced in a study of cytomegalovirus exposure and HLA in healthy donors. The table came from immunoSEQ multiplex PCR; TCRdb's copy has only in-frame clones and leaves some out. The sample yields more than 55,000 clones, 89% seen once. Source material: PBMCs. All receptors derive from a woman aged 18 to 35 in good health and CMV-seronegative.

The rearrangement joins TRBV4-1 to TRBJ1-2; no definite D call. The CDR3 consists of 14 residues. The germline V gene has CDR1 MGHRA and CDR2 YSYEKL. V gave up 0 bases and J gave up 6 bases, with 11 bases separating them. CDR3 amino acids: CASSQEGSRNGYTF. The DNA of the CDR3 is TGCGCCAGCAGCCAAGAGGGTTCGAGGAATGGCTACACCTTC.

The count of this clone is one. The CDR3 region is CASSETGSGEQYF. CDR3 DNA sequence: TGTGCCAGTAGTGAGACAGGCTCTGGCGAGCAGTACTTC. The gene calls are TRBV19 and TRBJ2-7; TRBD1 might be the D (6 bases). V lost 5 bases and J lost 6, with 14 bases in between. This CDR3 is 13 amino acids long. Germline CDR1 LNHDA, CDR2 SQIVND (reference sequence).

The chain combines TRBV7-8 with TRBJ1-3; no firm D call. V was pared by 5 bases and J by 0 bases, with 11 bases between. CDR1 is SGHVS, CDR2 FQNEAQ, per germline. The CDR3 contains 15 residues. CDR3 in DNA: TGTGCCAGCAGCCCCGGGGTGCACTCTGGAAACACCATATATTTT. It is translated as CASSPGVHSGNTIYF.

The chain carries TRBV19 and TRBJ1-1; 7 bases align to TRBD1. The CDR3 consists of 15 residues. Germline loops: CDR1 LNHDA, CDR2 SQIVND (reference sequence). V trimming: 4 bases; J trimming: 4 bases; junction bases outside the gene matches: 9. CDR3 nucleotides: TGTGCCAGTAGTAGTTCATCAGGGGGTGGCACTGAAGCTTTCTTT. It specifies CASSSSSGGGTEAFF.

The V call is TRBV6-5, the J call TRBJ1-2, with 8 bases fitting TRBD1. The V segment lost 6 bases and the J segment 7 bases; nucleotides outside the gene matches: 7. This CDR3 has 13 residues. Germline CDR1 is MNHEY and CDR2 is SVGAGI. The CDR3 nucleotides read TGTGCCAGCAGGCCCCCAGGGGGCCGTGGCTACACCTTC. It specifies CASRPPGGRGYTF.

The chain links TRBV5-1 to TRBJ1-6, with 7 positions matching TRBD1. V was pared by 4 bases and J by 0 bases, with 4 bases of the junction left unmatched. Germline loops: CDR1 SGHRS, CDR2 YFSETQ. The CDR3 has 16 amino acids. CDR3 in DNA: TGCGCCAGCAGCCAGGGGGGTAGCTCCTATAATTCACCCCTCCACTTT. Its protein product is CASSQGGSSYNSPLHF.

The chain joins TRBV6-1 to TRBJ2-6; a possible D gene is TRBD1 (5 bases). Trimming took off 7 bases at V and 0 bases at J, with 10 bases between the two ends. Per germline, CDR1 MNHNS and CDR2 SASEGT. CDR3 length: 15 amino acids. This CDR3 reads CASNKGHSGANVLTF. DNA of the CDR3: TGTGCCAGCAATAAGGGGCACTCTGGGGCCAACGTCCTGACTTTC.

The chain couples TRBV14 to TRBJ1-1, with a tentative D call TRBD1 (5 bases). V was cut by 4 bases and J by 2 bases, with 23 bases left in between. The CDR3 length is 18 residues. Germline-derived CDR1 and CDR2 are SGHDN and FVKESK. In nucleotides, the CDR3 is TGTGCCAGCAGCCGCCTAAGGGGTTCCATCTCACTCAACACTGAAGCTTTCTTT. Translating gives CASSRLRGSISLNTEAFF.

This chain links TRBV20-1 with TRBJ1-2; D not certain. Germline V gives CDR1 DFQATT, CDR2 SNEGSKA (reference sequence). The CDR3 contains 11 residues. Trimming shortened V by 7 bases and J by 6 bases, and 12 bases separated the two germline ends. The CDR3, as DNA: TGCAGTGTTAAGACGAGGGATGGCTACACCTTC. Protein: CSVKTRDGYTF.

J is TRBJ2-7 and V is TRBV7-2, with TRBD2 identical over 7 bases. Trimming cost V 5 bases and J 6 bases; bases outside gene matches: 10. CDR3 length equals 14 residues. Germline V gene sequence: CDR1 SGHTA, CDR2 FQGNSA. CDR3 sequence: CASSPRSGASEQYF. The CDR3 coding sequence is TGTGCCAGCAGCCCCAGGAGCGGGGCTAGCGAGCAGTACTTC.

The gene calls are TRBV10-2 and TRBJ2-2, with 7 nucleotides matching TRBD2. The CDR3 runs 17 residues. J gave up 2 bases and V 9 bases, and 15 bases lay outside the gene matches. The germline V gene encodes CDR1 WSHSY and CDR2 SAAADI. The CDR3 sequence is CASSGSPGTTNTGELFF. CDR3 sequence (DNA): TGCGCCAGTAGCGGTAGTCCCGGGACTACTAACACCGGGGAGCTGTTTTTT.

The gene calls are TRBV19 and TRBJ2-2, with 8 bases fitting TRBD1. There are 17 residues in the CDR3. V gave up 6 bases and J gave up 3 bases; unmatched junction bases: 12. The germline CDR1 and CDR2 sequences are LNHDA and SQIVND (reference sequence). In DNA, the CDR3 is TGTGCCAGTAGCAATACAGGGGGTAATGGGTACACCGGGGAGCTGTTTTTT. Protein sequence: CASSNTGGNGYTGELFF.

The V and J genes are TRBV5-4 and TRBJ1-4; no clear D gene. CDR1 is SGHNT, CDR2 YYREEE, per germline (reference sequence). The V end was cut by 4 bases, the J end by 5 bases, with 9 bases between. This CDR3 comprises 13 residues. The CDR3 region is CASSPRPNEKLFF. In DNA form, the CDR3 reads TGTGCCAGCAGCCCGCGCCCCAATGAAAAACTGTTTTTT.

V is TRBV7-7 and J is TRBJ2-2; 9 bases map to TRBD1. Trimming at V came to 8 bases and at J to 5 bases, leaving 3 bases not matched to a gene. CDR1 SSHAT and CDR2 FNYEAQ come from the germline V gene (reference sequence). The CDR3 is 13 amino acids. The CDR3 protein is CASRGTGTGELFF. The CDR3 DNA is TGTGCCAGCCGGGGGACAGGGACCGGGGAGCTGTTTTTT.

Written as DNA, the CDR3 is TGCGCCAGCACCTGGGCAGGGGCTACCACAGGGAGCATTCAGTACTTC. Its translation: CASTWAGATTGSIQYF. V usage is TRBV5-1 and J usage is TRBJ2-4, with D perhaps TRBD1 (6 bases). Between the trimmed V and J ends, which lost 6 bases and 9 bases, there was a span of 25 bases. Germline V CDR1 and CDR2: SGHRS, YFSETQ. CDR3 size: 16 residues.

This chain links TRBV5-4 with TRBJ2-3; 7 bases are a match to TRBD2. Germline loops: CDR1 SGHNT, CDR2 YYREEE (reference sequence). There are 15 residues in the CDR3. With 4 bases clipped from V and 0 bases from J, the junction kept 5 bases outside the gene matches. In DNA form, the CDR3 reads TGTGCCAGCAGCATGGGGGGAGGGAGCACAGATACGCAGTATTTT. Its translation is CASSMGGGSTDTQYF.

This chain links TRBV21-1 with TRBJ1-4. TRBV21-1 is a listed pseudogene. The CDR3 loop spans 16 amino acids. CDR3 sequence (DNA): TGTGCCAGAGCGGAAGGATTAGCCGCAACTAATGAAAAACTGTTTTTT. This gives the protein CARAEGLAATNEKLFF.

The chain carries TRBV5-5 and TRBJ1-5; TRBD1 agrees at 9 bases. Germline V lookup: CDR1 SGHKS, CDR2 YYEKEE (reference sequence). V lost 5 bases, J lost 3 bases, and 6 bases stayed unmatched. This CDR3 contains 15 residues. The CDR3 sequence: CASSWTGAPNQPQHF. CDR3 bases: TGTGCCAGCAGTTGGACAGGGGCTCCCAATCAGCCCCAGCATTTT.

This chain links TRBV5-1 with TRBJ2-2, with a possible D match to TRBD2 (7 bases). The CDR3 covers 15 residues. Trimming removed 1 base at V and 4 bases at J, with 11 bases between. The germline gives CDR1 SGHRS, CDR2 YFSETQ. The chain's CDR3 is CASSLSGGGTGELFF. CDR3 nucleotide sequence: TGCGCCAGCAGCTTGTCGGGGGGCGGCACCGGGGAGCTGTTTTTT.

V is TRBV6-5 and J is TRBJ2-1; 7 bases align to TRBD1. V lost 5 bases, J lost 2 bases, and 6 bases stayed unmatched. The germline V gene has CDR1 MNHEY and CDR2 SVGAGI. There are 15 residues in the CDR3. The CDR3 nucleotides are TGTGCCAGCAGTCCCCGACAGGGAACCTACAATGAGCAGTTCTTC. Protein: CASSPRQGTYNEQFF.

This clone came up once. This rearrangement joins TRBV2 to TRBJ2-2; TRBD1 agrees at 10 bases. The germline V gene has CDR1 SNHLY and CDR2 FYNNEI. The CDR3 consists of 16 residues. V trimming: 5 bases; J trimming: 1 base; junction bases outside the gene matches: 4. Written as DNA, the CDR3 is TGTGCCAGCAGTCCCGGGACAGGGGTGAACACCGGGGAGCTGTTTTTT. Protein: CASSPGTGVNTGELFF.

The rearrangement joins TRBV5-4 to TRBJ2-2; TRBD1 is a possible D gene (6 bases). Trimming took 2 bases from V and 1 from J, leaving 9 bases between them. This CDR3 spans 15 amino acids. CDR1 is SGHNT, CDR2 YYREEE, per germline (reference sequence). Here the CDR3 DNA reads TGTGCCAGCAGCTTCGGACAGCGGAACACCGGGGAGCTGTTTTTT. Translation gives CASSFGQRNTGELFF.